The TCR beta chain under discussion was sequenced for a study of CD8+CD57+ T cells in acquired aplastic anemia. Study-wide background: The mean DNA yield obtained from sorted CD4+ and CD8+ cells came to roughly 3.4 ug. Reads per healthy sample averaged around 9.9 million (CD4+) and some 11 million (CD8+).

General observations from the study: The number of CD8+ CDR3 sequences shared by patients and controls was about 27. Significant differences in CD8+ Simpson's diversity were not observed between patients and controls.

Genomic DNA was employed as the template in profiling TCR beta VDJ and CDR3. One entry per CDR3 protein results from TCRdb running MiXCR on the reads. The sample records around 190,000 distinct CDR3 sequences, around 60% being singletons. Concerning this clonotype: Antigen specificity is unknown.

V was pared by 6 bases and J by 3 bases, with 11 bases between. From germline, CDR1 is SGHVS and CDR2 FQNEAQ. This CDR3 region has 14 residues. The source is a human donor in good health. The sequenced sample was sorted CD4+, CD8+, or CD8+CD57+ T cells (not recorded which) from PBMCs. The chain combines TRBV7-8 with TRBJ1-4, with D maybe TRBD1 (5 bases). The CDR3 DNA reads TGTGCCAGCAGGGGGGAGTCGGCTAATGAAAAACTGTTTTTT. It specifies CASRGESANEKLFF.